This TCR beta chain is drawn from a study of T cells after yellow fever vaccination. Study context: Preparation of the low-cell-number fractions used SMART-Seq v4 Ultra Low Input.

The CDR3 runs 18 residues. Germline V CDR1 and CDR2: SGHRS, YFSETQ. J gave up 0 bases and V 4 bases, and 7 bases lay outside the gene matches. MiXCR was run by TCRdb on the 5' RACE reads, yielding one entry per CDR3 protein. Of hundreds of thousands of distinct CDR3 sequences listed, about 12% are singletons. The clonotype originates from a man between 25 and 39 years old who received the YFV17D yellow fever vaccine. The chain links TRBV5-1 to TRBJ2-3; 14 bases are a match to TRBD2. The input for sequencing was PBMCs, taken on the day of the yellow fever booster vaccination. The CDR3 coding sequence is TGCGCCAGCAGCGGGACTAGCGGGAGACAATCTAGCACAGATACGCAGTATTTT. The encoded protein is CASSGTSGRQSSTDTQYF.